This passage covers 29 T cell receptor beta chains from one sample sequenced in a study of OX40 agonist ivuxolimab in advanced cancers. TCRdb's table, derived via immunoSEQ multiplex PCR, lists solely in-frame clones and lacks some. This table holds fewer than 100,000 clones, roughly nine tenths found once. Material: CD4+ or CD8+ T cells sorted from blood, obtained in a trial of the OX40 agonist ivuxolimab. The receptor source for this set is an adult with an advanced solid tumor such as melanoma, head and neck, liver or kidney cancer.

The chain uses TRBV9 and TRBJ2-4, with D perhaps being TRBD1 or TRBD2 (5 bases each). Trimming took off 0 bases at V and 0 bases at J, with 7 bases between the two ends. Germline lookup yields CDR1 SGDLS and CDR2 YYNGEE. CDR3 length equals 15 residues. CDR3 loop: CASSVAGTAKNIQYF. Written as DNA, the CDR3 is TGTGCCAGCAGCGTAGCAGGGACAGCCAAAAACATTCAGTACTTC.

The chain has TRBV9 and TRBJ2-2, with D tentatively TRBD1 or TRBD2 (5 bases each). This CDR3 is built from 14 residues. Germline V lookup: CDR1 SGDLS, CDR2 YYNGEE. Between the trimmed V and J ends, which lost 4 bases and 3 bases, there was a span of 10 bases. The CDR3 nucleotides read TGTGCCAGCAGCTCGGGACGGCACACCGGGGAGCTGTTTTTT. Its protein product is CASSSGRHTGELFF.

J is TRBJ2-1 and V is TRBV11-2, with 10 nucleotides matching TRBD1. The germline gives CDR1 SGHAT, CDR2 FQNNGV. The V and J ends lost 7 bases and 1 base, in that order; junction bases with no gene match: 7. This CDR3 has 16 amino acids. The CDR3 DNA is TGTGCCAGCACCGTCCGACAGGGGGCATCCTACAATGAGCAGTTCTTC. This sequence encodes CASTVRQGASYNEQFF.

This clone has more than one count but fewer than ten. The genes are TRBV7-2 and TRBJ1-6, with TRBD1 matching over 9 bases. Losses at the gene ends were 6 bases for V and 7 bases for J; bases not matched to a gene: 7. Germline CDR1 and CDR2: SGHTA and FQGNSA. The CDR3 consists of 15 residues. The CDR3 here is CASSGGTGRNSPLHF. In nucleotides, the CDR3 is TGTGCCAGCAGTGGCGGGACAGGGAGAAATTCACCCCTCCACTTT.

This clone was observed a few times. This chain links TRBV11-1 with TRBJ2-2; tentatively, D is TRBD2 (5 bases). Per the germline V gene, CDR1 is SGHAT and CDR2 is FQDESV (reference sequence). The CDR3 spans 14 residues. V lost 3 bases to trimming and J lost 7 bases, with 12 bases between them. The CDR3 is CASSFYLGDGELFF. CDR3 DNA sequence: TGTGCCAGCAGCTTTTACCTCGGGGACGGGGAGCTGTTTTTT. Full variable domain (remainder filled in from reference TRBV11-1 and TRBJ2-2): EAEVAQSPRYKITEKSQAVAFWCDPISGHATLYWYRQILGQGPELLVQFQDESVVDDSQLPKDRFSAERLKGVDSTLKIQPAELGDSAMYLCASSFYLGDGELFFGEGSRLTVL.

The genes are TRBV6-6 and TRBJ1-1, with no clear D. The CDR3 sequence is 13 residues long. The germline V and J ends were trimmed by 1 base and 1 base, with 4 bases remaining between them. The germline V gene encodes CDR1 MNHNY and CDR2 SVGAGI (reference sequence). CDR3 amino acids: CASSYLGNTEAFF. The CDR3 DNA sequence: TGTGCCAGCAGTTACTTAGGGAACACTGAAGCTTTCTTT.

The CDR3 loop reads CASGTSGGNEQFF. The DNA of the CDR3 is TGTGCCAGCGGCACTAGCGGGGGGAATGAGCAGTTCTTC. The V call is TRBV27, the J call TRBJ2-1; 12 nucleotides align to TRBD2. Losses at the gene ends were 8 bases for V and 7 bases for J; bases not matched to a gene: 3. This CDR3 contains 13 residues. CDR1 is MNHEY, CDR2 SMNVEV, per germline (reference sequence).

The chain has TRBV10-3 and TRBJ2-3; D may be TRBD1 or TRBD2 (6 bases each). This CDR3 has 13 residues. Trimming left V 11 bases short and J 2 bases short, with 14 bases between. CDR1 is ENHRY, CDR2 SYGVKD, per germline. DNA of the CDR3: TGTGCCCAGGGGCGGGACCCCACAGATACGCAGTATTTT. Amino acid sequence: CAQGRDPTDTQYF.

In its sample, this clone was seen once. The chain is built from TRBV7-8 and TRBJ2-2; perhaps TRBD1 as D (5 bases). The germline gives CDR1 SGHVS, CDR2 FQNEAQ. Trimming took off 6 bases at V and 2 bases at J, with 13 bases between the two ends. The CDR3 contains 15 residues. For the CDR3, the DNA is TGTGCCAGCAGTGTGACAGCCCCCAACACCGGGGAGCTGTTTTTT. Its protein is CASSVTAPNTGELFF.

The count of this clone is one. The CDR3 reads CASSLGGSATDTQYF. In DNA, the CDR3 is TGTGCCAGCAGCTTGGGCGGGAGCGCCACAGATACGCAGTATTTT. The chain joins TRBV7-6 to TRBJ2-3; 7 positions match TRBD2. There are 15 residues in the CDR3. Germline assignment: CDR1 SGHVS and CDR2 FNYEAQ. V was clipped by 3 bases and J by 2 bases; unmatched bases: 5. The full variable domain, completed using reference TRBV7-6 and TRBJ2-3, is GAGVSQSPRYKVTKRGQDVALRCDPISGHVSLYWYRQALGQGPEFLTYFNYEAQQDKSGLPNDRFSAERPEGSISTLTIQRTEQRDSAMYRCASSLGGSATDTQYFGPGTRLTVL.

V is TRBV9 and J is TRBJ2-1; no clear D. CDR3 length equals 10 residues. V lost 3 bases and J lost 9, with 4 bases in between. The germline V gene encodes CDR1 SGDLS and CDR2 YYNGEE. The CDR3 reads CASSGSEQFF. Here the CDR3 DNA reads TGTGCCAGCAGCGGGAGTGAGCAGTTCTTC.

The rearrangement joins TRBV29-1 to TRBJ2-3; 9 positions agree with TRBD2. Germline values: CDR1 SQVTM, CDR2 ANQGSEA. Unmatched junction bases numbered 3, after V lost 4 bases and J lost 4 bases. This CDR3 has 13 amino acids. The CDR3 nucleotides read TGCAGCGTTGTTAGCGGGAGATCAGATACGCAGTATTTT. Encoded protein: CSVVSGRSDTQYF.

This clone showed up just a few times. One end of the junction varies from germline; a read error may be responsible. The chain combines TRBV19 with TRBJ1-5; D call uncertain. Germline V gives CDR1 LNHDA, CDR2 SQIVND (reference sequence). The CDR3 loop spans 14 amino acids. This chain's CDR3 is CASNSAWLDPGTRF. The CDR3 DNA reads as TGTGCCAGTAATTCGGCTTGGTTGGACCCCGGAACCCGGTTT.

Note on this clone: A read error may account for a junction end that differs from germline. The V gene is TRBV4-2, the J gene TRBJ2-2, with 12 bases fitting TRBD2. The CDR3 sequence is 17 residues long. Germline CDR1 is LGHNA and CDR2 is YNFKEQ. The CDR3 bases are TGTGCCAGCAGCCAGGGGGGCCTAGCGGGAGGGGCGCCGGGAGCTGTTTTT. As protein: CASSQGGLAGGAPGAVF.

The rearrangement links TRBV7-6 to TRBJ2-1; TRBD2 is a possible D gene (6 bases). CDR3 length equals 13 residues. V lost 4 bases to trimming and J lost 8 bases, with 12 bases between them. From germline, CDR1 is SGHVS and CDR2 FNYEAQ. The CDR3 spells CASSYGTFDEQFF. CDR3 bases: TGTGCCAGCAGCTATGGGACTTTTGATGAGCAGTTCTTC.

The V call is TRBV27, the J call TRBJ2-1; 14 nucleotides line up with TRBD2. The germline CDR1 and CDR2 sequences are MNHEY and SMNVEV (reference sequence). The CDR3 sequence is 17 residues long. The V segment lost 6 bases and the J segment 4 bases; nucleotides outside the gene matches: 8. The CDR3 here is CASSTGTSGGHYNEQFF. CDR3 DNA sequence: TGTGCCAGCAGCACCGGGACTAGCGGGGGCCATTACAATGAGCAGTTCTTC.

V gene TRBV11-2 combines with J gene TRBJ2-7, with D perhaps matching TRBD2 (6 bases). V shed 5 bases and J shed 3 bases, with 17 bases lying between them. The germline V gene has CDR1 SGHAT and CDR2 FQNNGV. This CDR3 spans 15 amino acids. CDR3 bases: TGTGCCAGCAGCATATCGGTCGAGGAGGGCTACGAGCAGTACTTC. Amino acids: CASSISVEEGYEQYF.

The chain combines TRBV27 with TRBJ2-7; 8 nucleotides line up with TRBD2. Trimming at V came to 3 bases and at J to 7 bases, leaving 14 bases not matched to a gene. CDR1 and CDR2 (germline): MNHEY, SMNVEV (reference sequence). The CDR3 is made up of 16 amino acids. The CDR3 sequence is CASSFGLAGSLLEQYF. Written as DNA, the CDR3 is TGTGCCAGCAGTTTTGGGCTAGCGGGCTCCCTCCTTGAGCAGTACTTC.

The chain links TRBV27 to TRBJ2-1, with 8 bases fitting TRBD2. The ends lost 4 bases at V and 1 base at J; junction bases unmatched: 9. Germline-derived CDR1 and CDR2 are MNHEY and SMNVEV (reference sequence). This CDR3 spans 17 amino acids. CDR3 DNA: TGTGCCAGCAGTTCGTGGACTAGCCCCCGATCCTACAATGAGCAGTTCTTC. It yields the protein CASSSWTSPRSYNEQFF.

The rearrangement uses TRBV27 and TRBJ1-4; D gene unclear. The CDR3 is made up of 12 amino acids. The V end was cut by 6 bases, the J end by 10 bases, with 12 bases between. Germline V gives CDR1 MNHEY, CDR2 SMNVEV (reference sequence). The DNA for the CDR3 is TGTGCCAGCAGGTGGGAGGCGGGAAAACTGTTTTTT. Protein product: CASRWEAGKLFF.

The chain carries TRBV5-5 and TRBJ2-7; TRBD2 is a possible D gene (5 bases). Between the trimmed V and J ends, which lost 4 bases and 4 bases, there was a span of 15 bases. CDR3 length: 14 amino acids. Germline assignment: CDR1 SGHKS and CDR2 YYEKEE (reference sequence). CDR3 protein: CASSGWGVEYEQYF. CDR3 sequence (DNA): TGTGCCAGCAGCGGGTGGGGAGTAGAATACGAGCAGTACTTC.

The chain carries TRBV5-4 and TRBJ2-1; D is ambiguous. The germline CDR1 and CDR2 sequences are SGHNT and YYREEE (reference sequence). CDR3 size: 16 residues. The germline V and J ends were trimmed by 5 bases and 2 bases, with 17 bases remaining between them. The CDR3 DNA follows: TGTGCCAGCAGTAAGTATTGGATCCTACCCTACAATGAGCAGTTCTTC. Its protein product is CASSKYWILPYNEQFF.

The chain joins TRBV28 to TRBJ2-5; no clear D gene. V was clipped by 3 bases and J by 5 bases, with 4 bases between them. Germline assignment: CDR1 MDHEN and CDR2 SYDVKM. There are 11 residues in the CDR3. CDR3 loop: CASSLEETQYF. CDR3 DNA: TGTGCCAGCAGTTTGGAGGAGACCCAGTACTTC.

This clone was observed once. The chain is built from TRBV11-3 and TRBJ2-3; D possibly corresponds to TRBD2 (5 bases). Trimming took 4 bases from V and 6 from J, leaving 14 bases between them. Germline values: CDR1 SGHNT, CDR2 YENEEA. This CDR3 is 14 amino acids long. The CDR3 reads CASSSRARRDTQYF. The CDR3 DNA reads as TGTGCCAGCAGCTCGCGGGCCCGTCGCGATACGCAGTATTTT.

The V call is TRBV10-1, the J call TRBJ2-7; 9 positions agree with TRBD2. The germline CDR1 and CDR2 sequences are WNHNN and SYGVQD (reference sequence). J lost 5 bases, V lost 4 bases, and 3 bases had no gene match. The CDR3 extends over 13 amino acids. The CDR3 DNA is TGCGCCAGCAGTGCTAGCGGGGCCAACGAGCAGTACTTC. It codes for CASSASGANEQYF.

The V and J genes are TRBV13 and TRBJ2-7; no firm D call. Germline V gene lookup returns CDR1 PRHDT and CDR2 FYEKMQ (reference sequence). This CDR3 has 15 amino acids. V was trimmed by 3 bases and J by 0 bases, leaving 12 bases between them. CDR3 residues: CASSFDRVGSYEQYF. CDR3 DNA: TGTGCCAGCAGCTTCGATCGGGTGGGCTCCTACGAGCAGTACTTC.

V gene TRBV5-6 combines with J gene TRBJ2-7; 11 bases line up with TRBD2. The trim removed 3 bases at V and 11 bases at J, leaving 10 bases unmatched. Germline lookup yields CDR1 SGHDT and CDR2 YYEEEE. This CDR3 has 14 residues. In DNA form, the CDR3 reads TGTGCCAGCAGCTCCCCTAGCGGGAGGATCATTGAGTACTTC. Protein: CASSSPSGRIIEYF.

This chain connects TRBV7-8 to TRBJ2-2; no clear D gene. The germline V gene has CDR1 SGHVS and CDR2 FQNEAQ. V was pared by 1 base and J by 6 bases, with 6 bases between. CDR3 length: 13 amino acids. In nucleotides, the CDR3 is TGTGCCAGCAGCTTAGTCGGGTCCGGGGAGCTGTTTTTT. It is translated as CASSLVGSGELFF.

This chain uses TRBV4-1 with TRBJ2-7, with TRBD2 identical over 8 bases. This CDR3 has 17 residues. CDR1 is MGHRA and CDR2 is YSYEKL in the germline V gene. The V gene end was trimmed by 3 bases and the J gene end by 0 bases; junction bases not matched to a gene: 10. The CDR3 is CASSHASGWGGSYEQYF. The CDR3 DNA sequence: TGCGCCAGCAGCCATGCTAGCGGGTGGGGAGGCTCCTACGAGCAGTACTTC.